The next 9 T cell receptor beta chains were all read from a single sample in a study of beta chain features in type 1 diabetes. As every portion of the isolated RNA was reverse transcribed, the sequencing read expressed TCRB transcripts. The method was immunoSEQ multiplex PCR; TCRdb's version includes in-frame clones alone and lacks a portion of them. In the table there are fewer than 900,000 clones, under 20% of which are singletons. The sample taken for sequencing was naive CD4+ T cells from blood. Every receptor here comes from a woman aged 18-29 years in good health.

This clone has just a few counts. Written as DNA, the CDR3 is TGTGCCAGCAGCTACAGAAGGACAGGGGGTTTGTACGAGCAGTACTTC. Translated, it gives CASSYRRTGGLYEQYF. This chain links TRBV11-2 with TRBJ2-7, with 10 bases fitting TRBD1. CDR1 and CDR2 from the germline V gene are SGHAT and FQNNGV. CDR3 length: 16 residues. J gave up 4 bases and V 4 bases, and 10 bases lay outside the gene matches.

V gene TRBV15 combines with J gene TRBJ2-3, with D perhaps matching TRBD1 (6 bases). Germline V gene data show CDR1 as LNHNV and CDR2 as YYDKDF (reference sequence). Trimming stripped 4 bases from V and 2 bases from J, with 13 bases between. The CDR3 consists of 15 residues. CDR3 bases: TGTGCCACCAGCACCGGACAGCCCATCACAGATACGCAGTATTTT. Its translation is CATSTGQPITDTQYF.

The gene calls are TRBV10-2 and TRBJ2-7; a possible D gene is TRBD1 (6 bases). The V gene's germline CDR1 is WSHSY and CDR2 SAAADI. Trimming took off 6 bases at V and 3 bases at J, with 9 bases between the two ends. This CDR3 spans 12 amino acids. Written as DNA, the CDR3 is TGCGCCAGCAGCGAACAGGGCTACGAGCAGTACTTC. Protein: CASSEQGYEQYF.

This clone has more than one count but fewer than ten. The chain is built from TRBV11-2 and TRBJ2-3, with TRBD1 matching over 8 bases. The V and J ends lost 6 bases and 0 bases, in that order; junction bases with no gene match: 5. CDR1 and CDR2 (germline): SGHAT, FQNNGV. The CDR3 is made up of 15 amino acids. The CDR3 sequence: CASSYQGASTDTQYF. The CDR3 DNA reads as TGTGCCAGCAGTTACCAGGGGGCCAGCACAGATACGCAGTATTTT.

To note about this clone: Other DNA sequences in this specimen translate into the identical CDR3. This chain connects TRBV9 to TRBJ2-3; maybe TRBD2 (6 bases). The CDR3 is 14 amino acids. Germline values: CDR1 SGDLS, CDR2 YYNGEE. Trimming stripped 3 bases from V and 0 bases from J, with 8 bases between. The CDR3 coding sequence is TGTGCCAGCAGCGCCGGGACTAGCACAGATACGCAGTATTTT. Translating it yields CASSAGTSTDTQYF.

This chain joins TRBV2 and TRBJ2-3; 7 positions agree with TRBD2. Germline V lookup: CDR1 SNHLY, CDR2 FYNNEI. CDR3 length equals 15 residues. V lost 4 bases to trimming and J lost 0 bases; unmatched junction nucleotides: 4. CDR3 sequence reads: CASSVGGGSTDTQYF. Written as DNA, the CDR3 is TGTGCCAGCAGTGTCGGCGGGGGTAGCACAGATACGCAGTATTTT.

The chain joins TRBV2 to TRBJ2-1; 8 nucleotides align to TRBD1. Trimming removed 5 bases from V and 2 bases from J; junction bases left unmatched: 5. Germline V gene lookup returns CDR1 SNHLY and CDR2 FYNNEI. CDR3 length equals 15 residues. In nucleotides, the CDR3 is TGTGCCAGCAGTTTCCAGGGGGCCCCCTACAATGAGCAGTTCTTC. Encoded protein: CASSFQGAPYNEQFF.

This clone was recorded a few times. Here the CDR3 DNA reads TGTGCCAGCAGCCTTTCCGGGACTAGTCCTTACGAGCAGTACTTC. Translation: CASSLSGTSPYEQYF. The V call is TRBV7-3, the J call TRBJ2-7; TRBD2 matches at 8 bases. V gave up 5 bases and J gave up 4 bases; unmatched junction bases: 10. CDR1 and CDR2 from the germline V gene are SGHTA and FQGTGA. The CDR3 is 15 amino acids.

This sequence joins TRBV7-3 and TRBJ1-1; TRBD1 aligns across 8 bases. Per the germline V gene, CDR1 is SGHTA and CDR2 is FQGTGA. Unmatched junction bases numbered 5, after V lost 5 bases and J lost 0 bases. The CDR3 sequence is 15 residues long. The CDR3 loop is CASSPQGGVNTEAFF. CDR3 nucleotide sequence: TGTGCCAGCAGCCCACAGGGGGGAGTGAACACTGAAGCTTTCTTT.